This paragraph reports one TCR beta chain. Its antigen is currently unknown. The length of the CDR3 is 15 residues. Germline values: CDR1 SGHAT, CDR2 FQDESV (reference sequence). Trimming removed 5 bases from V and 3 bases from J, with 11 bases in between. Starting material of 500 to 600 ng total RNA yielded TCR beta cDNA via a constant-region primer. Libraries of TCR beta came from three nested multiplex PCR rounds with slightly modified ARM-PCR. TRBV1-TRBV30 forward primers paired with a C-beta reverse primer were used in the first two PCR rounds, which ran approximately 10 cycles each. TCRdb called the multiplex PCR reads again in MiXCR, with one record for every CDR3 protein. The sample gives about 99,000 distinct CDR3 sequences, about three quarters of which show up once; approximately 10% is in the top ten. This sample is part of a study of tumor-infiltrating lymphocytes in primary liver carcinoma. Across the study: Roughly 3.5 to 8 million productive TCRbeta reads were obtained per sample, with similar numbers across tissue types. Study-wide findings and caveats: Only about 7-24% of top clones showed up in all five tumor regions.

Co-extraction of RNA and DNA was performed on about 18-33 mg of unsorted bulk tissue. The sequenced sample consisted of liver tumor tissue from sampling region 5. Subset of the sample: tumor region T5, tumor centre. The receptor was isolated from a woman aged 55 to 70 with primary liver carcinoma and hepatitis B virus infection. The chain joins TRBV11-1 to TRBJ2-6; weak D call: TRBD1 (5 bases). CDR3 in DNA: TGTGCCAGCAGCACGCAGGGTTTTGGGGCCAACGTCCTGACTTTC. Translating it yields CASSTQGFGANVLTF.